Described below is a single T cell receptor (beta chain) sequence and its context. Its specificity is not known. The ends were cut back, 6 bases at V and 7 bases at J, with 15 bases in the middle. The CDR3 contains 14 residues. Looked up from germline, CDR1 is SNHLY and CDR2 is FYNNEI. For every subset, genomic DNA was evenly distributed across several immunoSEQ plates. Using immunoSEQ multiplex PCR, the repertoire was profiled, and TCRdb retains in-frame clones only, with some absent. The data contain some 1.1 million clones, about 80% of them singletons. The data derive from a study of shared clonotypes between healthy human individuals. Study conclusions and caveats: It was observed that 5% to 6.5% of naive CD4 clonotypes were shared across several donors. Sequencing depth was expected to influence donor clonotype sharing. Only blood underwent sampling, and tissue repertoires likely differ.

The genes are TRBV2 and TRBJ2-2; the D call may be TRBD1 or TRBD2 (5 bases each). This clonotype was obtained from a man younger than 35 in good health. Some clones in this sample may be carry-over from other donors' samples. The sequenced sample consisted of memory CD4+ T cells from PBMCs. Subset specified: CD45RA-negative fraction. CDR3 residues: CASSVGDGYGELFF. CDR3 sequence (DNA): TGTGCCAGCAGCGTCGGGGACGGTTACGGGGAGCTGTTTTTT.